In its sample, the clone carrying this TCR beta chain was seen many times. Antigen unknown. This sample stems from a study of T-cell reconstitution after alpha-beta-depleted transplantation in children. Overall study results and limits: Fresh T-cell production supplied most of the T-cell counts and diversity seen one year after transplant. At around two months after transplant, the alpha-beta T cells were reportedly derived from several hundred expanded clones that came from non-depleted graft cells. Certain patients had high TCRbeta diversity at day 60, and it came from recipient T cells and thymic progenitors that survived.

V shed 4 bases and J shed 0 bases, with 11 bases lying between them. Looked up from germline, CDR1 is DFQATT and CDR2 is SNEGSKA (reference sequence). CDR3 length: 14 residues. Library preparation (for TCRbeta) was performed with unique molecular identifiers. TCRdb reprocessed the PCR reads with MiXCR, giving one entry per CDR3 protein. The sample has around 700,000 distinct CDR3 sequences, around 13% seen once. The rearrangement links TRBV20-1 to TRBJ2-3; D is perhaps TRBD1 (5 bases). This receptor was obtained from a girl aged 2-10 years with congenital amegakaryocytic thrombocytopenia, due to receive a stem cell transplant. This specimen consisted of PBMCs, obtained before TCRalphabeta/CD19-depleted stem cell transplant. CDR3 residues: CSATETVSTDTQYF. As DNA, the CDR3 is TGCAGTGCTACAGAGACAGTGAGCACAGATACGCAGTATTTT.